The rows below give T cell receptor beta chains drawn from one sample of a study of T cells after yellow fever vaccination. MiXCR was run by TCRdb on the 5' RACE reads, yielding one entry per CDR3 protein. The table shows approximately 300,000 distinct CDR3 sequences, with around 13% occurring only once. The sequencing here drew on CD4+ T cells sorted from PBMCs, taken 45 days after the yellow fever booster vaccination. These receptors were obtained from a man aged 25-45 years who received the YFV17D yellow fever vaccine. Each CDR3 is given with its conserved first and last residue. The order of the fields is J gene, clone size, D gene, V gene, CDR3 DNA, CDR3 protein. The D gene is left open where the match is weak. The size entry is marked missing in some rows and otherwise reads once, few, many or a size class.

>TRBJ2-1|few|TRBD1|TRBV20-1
TGCAGTTTATCCGGGACAGGGGTGAGTGAGCAGTTCTTC
CSLSGTGVSEQFF
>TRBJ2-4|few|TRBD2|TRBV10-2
TGCGCCAGCAGTGGGGCGGGAGGTAAAAACATTCAGTACTTC
CASSGAGGKNIQYF
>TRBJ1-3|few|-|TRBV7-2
TGTGCCAGCAGCGAAGGGATATTTAGGGGAAACACCATATATTTT
CASSEGIFRGNTIYF
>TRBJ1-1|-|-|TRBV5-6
TGTGCCAGCAGGCTCGGCGGACGGGGCTGGGGTGCTTTCTTT
CASRLGGRGWGAFF
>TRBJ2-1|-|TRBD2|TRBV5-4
TGTGCCAGCAGCGCAGCGGGAAGGATGGGTGAGCAGTTCTTC
CASSAAGRMGEQFF
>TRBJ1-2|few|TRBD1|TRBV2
TGTGCCAGCAGCCCCGGGACAGCGAGAGGTGGCTACACCTTC
CASSPGTARGGYTF
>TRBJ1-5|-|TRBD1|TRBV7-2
TGTGCCAGCGGAGTGAGGGGGCATCAGCCCCAGCATTTT
CASGVRGHQPQHF
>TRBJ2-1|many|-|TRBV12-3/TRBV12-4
TGTGCCAGCAGTTTTGATTGGGGGAACGCGGAGGCCCAGTTCTTC
CASSFDWGNAEAQFF
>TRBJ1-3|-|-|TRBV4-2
TGTGCCAGCAGCCAAGATAGGGGGACCTCTGGAAACACCATATATTTT
CASSQDRGTSGNTIYF
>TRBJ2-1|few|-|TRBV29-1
TGCAGCGTTGGAGGGAGTATGGATGAGCAGTTCTTC
CSVGGSMDEQFF
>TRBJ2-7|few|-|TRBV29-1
TGCAGCGGGAGAGATAACTCCTACGAGCAGTACTTC
CSGRDNSYEQYF
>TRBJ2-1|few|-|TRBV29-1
TGCAGCACGTTTGGTAGGGATGAGCAGTTCTTC
CSTFGRDEQFF
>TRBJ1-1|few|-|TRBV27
TGTGCCAGCAGTTTATCGTTGGAAAACACTGAAGCTTTCTTT
CASSLSLENTEAFF
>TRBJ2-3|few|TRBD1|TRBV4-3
TGCGCCAGCAGCCAAGTAATAGGACAGGGTGGGGATACGCAGTATTTT
CASSQVIGQGGDTQYF
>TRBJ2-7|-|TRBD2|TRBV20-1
TGCAGTGCTAGAGATCCTCCCCCGGGCGGGGGATACGAGCAGTACTTC
CSARDPPPGGGYEQYF
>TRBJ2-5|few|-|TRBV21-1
TGTGCCAGCAGCAAAGGGTGGACGGGAGTGAGCCAAGAGACCCAGTACTTC
CASSKGWTGVSQETQYF
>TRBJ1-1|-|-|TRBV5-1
TGCGCCAGCAGCCTGTCCGGGACCCCGGCTTTCTTT
CASSLSGTPAFF
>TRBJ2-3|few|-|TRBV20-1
TGCAGTGCTAGTGGGAGCGTGGGGGATACGCAGTATTTT
CSASGSVGDTQYF
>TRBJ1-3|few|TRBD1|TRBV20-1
TGCAGTGCTAGAGATCAGGCCAGGGGGCTTGGAAACACCATATATTTT
CSARDQARGLGNTIYF
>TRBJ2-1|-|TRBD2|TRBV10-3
TGTGCCATCAGGCCGGGACTAGCGGGAGGTCTTTTTGAGCAGTTCTTC
CAIRPGLAGGLFEQFF
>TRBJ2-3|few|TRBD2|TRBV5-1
TGCGCCAGCAGCTTGTGGGGTAGCGGGAGAGCAGATACGCAGTATTTT
CASSLWGSGRADTQYF
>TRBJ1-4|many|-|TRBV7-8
TGTGCCAGCAGCGTAGCAGGGGAAAAACTGTTTTTT
CASSVAGEKLFF
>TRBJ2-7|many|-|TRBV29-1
TGCAGCGTTGGGGGCGGAACCTACGAGCAGTACTTC
CSVGGGTYEQYF
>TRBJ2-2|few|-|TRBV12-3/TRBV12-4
TGTGCCAGCAGCTGGTCGGGGGAGCTGTTTTTT
CASSWSGELFF
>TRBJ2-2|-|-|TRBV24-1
TGTGCCACCAGTGATTCCACGGGATCGAACACCGGGGAGCTGTTTTTT
CATSDSTGSNTGELFF
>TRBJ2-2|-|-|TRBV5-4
TGTGCCAGCAGCTTCGGGGGCAACACCGGGGAGCTGTTTTTT
CASSFGGNTGELFF
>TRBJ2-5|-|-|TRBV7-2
TGTGCCAGCAGCTTAGCGCCGACAAAAGAGACCCAGTACTTC
CASSLAPTKETQYF
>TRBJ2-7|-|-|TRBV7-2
TGTGCCAGCAGCTATAGCCCCAGCTCCTACGAGCAGTACTTC
CASSYSPSSYEQYF
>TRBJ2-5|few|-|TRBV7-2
TGTGCCAGCAGCTCAGGACTCCTAGAGACCCAGTACTTC
CASSSGLLETQYF
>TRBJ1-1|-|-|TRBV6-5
TGTGCCAGCAGTTACGAGGGCGGGTGGACTGAAGCTTTCTTT
CASSYEGGWTEAFF
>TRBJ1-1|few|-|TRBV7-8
TGTGCCAGCAGCGGTCTTTGGCCGATGAACACTGAAGCTTTCTTT
CASSGLWPMNTEAFF
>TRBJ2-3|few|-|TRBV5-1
TGCGCCAGCAGCTTGGATGACAGGGCGGGGACAGATACGCAGTATTTT
CASSLDDRAGTDTQYF
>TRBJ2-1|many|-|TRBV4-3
TGCGCCAGCAGCCGTATTCGGAATGAGCAGTTCTTC
CASSRIRNEQFF
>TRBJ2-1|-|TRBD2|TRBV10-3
TGTGCCATCAGATTAGCGGGAGATTCCAACAATGAGCAGTTCTTC
CAIRLAGDSNNEQFF
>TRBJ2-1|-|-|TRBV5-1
TGCGCCAGCAACTCTCGACTCAATGAGCAGTTCTTC
CASNSRLNEQFF
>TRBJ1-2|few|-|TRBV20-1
TGCAGTGCGCTGGACGTCCCGGAGGGCTACACCTTC
CSALDVPEGYTF
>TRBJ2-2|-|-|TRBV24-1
TGTGCCACCACGGGGACATATACCGGGGAGCTGTTTTTT
CATTGTYTGELFF
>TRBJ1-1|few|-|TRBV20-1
TGCAGTGCCGGCCAGACATTTGAAGCTTTCTTT
CSAGQTFEAFF
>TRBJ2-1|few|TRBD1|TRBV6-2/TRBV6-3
TGTGCCAGCAGTCTACGTGGGACAGGGGGCTACAATGAGCAGTTCTTC
CASSLRGTGGYNEQFF
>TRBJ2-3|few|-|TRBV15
TGTGCCACCAGCAGGCAGACAGGGAGGGATACGCAGTATTTT
CATSRQTGRDTQYF
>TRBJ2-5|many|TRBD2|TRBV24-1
TGTGCCACCAGTGACCCCAACGGGGGGTTGGAGACCCAGTACTTC
CATSDPNGGLETQYF
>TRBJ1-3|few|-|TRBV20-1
TGCAGTGCTAGAGACGACATGGGAAACACCATATATTTT
CSARDDMGNTIYF
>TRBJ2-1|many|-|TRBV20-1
TGCAGTGCTAGGCATTACAGGGCCCCCTACAATGAGCAGTTCTTC
CSARHYRAPYNEQFF
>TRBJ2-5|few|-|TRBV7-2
TGTGCCAGCAGCTTTAGGGCCGCCGGGACCCAGTACTTC
CASSFRAAGTQYF
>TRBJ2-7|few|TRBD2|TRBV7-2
TGTGCCAGCAGCCTCCAGCGGGGGACCTACGAGCAGTACTTC
CASSLQRGTYEQYF
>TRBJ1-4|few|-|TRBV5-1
TGCGCCAGCAGCTTCGGAACTCCTGACGCAAAACTGTTTTTT
CASSFGTPDAKLFF
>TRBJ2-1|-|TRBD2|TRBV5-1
TGCGCCAGCAGCTTGGTGGCGACTAGCGGAGGCCACAATGAGCAGTTCTTC
CASSLVATSGGHNEQFF
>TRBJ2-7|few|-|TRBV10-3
TGTGCCATCAGTCCCACAGCCGACGAGCAGTACTTC
CAISPTADEQYF
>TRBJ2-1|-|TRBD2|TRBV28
TGTGCCAGTTTCCCATCGGGACTAGACTACAATGAGCAGTTCTTC
CASFPSGLDYNEQFF
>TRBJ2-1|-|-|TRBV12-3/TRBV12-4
TGTGCCAGCACGGAAGGGGTACCCTACAATGAGCAGTTCTTC
CASTEGVPYNEQFF
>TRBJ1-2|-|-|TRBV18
TGTGCCAGCTCACCAGGGGCAGGGAAGAACTATGGCTACACCTTC
CASSPGAGKNYGYTF
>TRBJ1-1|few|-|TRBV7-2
TGTGCCAGCAGCTCGTTCCTGAGGCGGACTGAAGCTTTCTTT
CASSSFLRRTEAFF
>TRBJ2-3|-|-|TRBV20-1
TGCAGTGCACAGAGCTCCTCAGATACGCAGTATTTT
CSAQSSSDTQYF